The clone carrying this TCR beta chain showed up just a few times. Its target is not known. The same CDR3 can be traced to other DNA sequences in this sample. This record belongs to a study of beta chain features in type 1 diabetes. Per germline, CDR1 SGHTA and CDR2 FQGTGA. The CDR3 extends over 13 amino acids. Trimming removed 1 base from V and 4 bases from J, with 7 bases in between. Study-wide results and caveats: Among type 1 diabetes patients, VDJ junctions had fewer insertions and more deletions.

The investigators reverse transcribed all of the isolated RNA, so they sequenced expressed TCRB transcripts. Clones were read by immunoSEQ multiplex PCR, and TCRdb kept only the in-frame ones, dropping some. The sample shows fewer than 900,000 clones, roughly 15% of them seen only once. This TCR derives from a woman aged 18 to 35 in good health. This chain links TRBV7-3 with TRBJ1-1, with D possibly being TRBD1 (6 bases). The sequenced material came from naive CD4+ T cells from blood. CDR3 region: CASSLKGGTEAFF. The CDR3 DNA is TGTGCCAGCAGCTTAAAAGGGGGCACTGAAGCTTTCTTT.